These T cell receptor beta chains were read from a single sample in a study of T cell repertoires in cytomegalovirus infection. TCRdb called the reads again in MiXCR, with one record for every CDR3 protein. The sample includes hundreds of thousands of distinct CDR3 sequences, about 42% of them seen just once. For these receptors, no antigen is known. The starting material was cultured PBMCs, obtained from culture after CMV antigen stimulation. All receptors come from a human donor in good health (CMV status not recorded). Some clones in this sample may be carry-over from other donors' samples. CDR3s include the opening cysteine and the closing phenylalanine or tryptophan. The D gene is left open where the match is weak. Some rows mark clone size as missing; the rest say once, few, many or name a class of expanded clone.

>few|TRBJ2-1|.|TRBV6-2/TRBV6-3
CASRPLGGSYNEQFF
TGTGCCAGCAGGCCCCTGGGGGGCTCCTACAATGAGCAGTTCTTC
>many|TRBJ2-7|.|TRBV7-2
CASSLAEFSDEQYF
TGTGCCAGCAGCTTAGCGGAGTTTAGCGACGAGCAGTACTTC
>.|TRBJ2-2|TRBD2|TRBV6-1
CASSDGAGVPGELFF
TGTGCCAGCAGTGATGGGGCGGGAGTACCCGGGGAGCTGTTTTTT
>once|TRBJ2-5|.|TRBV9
CASSVAGTQETQYF
TGTGCCAGCAGCGTCGCAGGGACCCAAGAGACCCAGTACTTC
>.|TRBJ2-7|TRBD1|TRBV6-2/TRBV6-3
CATGTDNYEQYF
TGTGCCACCGGGACAGATAACTACGAGCAGTACTTC
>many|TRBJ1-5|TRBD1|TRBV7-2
CASSLTQGAPGQPQHF
TGTGCCAGCAGCTTAACTCAGGGGGCTCCGGGACAGCCCCAGCATTTT
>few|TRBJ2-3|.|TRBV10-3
CAISPKSTTDTQYF
TGTGCCATCAGCCCAAAAAGCACCACAGATACGCAGTATTTT
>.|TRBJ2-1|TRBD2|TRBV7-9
CASSSYGGSSYNEQLF
TGTGCCAGCAGCTCCTACGGGGGGAGCTCCTACAATGAGCAGCTCTTC
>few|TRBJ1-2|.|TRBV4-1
CASRGFGRPNYGYTF
TGCGCCAGCCGCGGTTTCGGAAGGCCTAACTATGGCTACACCTTC
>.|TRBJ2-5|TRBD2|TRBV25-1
CASSPQGLAGGLETQYF
TGTGCCAGCAGTCCCCAGGGACTAGCGGGGGGGCTAGAGACCCAGTACTTC
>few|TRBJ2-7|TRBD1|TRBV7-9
CASSLNPGQGYEQYF
TGTGCCAGCAGCTTAAACCCGGGACAGGGATACGAGCAGTACTTC
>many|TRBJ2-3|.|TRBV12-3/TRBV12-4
CASSSLEGNTDTQYF
TGTGCCAGCAGTTCGCTCGAGGGGAACACAGATACGCAGTATTTT
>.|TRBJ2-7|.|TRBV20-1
CSATWGSAERKQYF
TGCAGTGCTACCTGGGGGAGCGCCGAAAGGAAGCAGTACTTC
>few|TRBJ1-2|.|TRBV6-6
CASSYWKSGFDGYTF
TGTGCCAGCAGTTACTGGAAAAGTGGGTTTGATGGCTACACCTTC
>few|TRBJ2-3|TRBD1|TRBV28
CASSSRQGGRTDTQYF
TGTGCCAGCAGTTCTAGACAGGGCGGGCGGACAGATACGCAGTATTTT
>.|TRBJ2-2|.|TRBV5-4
CASSSKAVHRDTGELFF
TGTGCCAGCAGCTCAAAAGCGGTCCACAGGGACACCGGGGAGCTGTTTTTT
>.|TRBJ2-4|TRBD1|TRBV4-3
CADQTGLAKNIQYF
TGCGCCGACCAGACAGGGCTAGCCAAAAACATTCAGTACTTC
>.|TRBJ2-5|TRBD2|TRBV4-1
CASSQDGGGGQETQYF
TGCGCCAGCAGCCAAGATGGGGGGGGGGGGCAAGAGACCCAGTACTTC
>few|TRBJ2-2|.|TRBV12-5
CASGLTGKTGELFF
TGTGCTAGTGGTCTAACAGGGAAGACCGGGGAGCTGTTTTTT
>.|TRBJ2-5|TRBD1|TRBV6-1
CASSPGTERETQYF
TGTGCCAGCAGTCCCGGGACAGAACGCGAGACCCAGTACTTC
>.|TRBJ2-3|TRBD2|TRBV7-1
CASRETATSERVGTQYF
TGTGCCAGCAGAGAGACGGCGACTAGCGAAAGGGTTGGTACGCAGTATTTT
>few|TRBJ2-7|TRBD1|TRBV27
CASSLSRPRQGSYEQYF
TGTGCCAGCAGTTTATCCCGCCCCCGACAGGGGAGCTACGAGCAGTACTTC
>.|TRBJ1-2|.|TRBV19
CASSIDTGTYYGYTF
TGTGCCAGTAGTATAGACACCGGGACTTACTATGGCTACACCTTC
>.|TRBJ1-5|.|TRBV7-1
CASSPGTQPQHF
TGTGCCAGCAGCCCGGGGACTCAGCCCCAGCATTTT
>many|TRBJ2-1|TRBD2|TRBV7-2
CASSLVGWSLTSGHNEQFF
TGTGCCAGCAGCTTAGTTGGGTGGTCGTTGACTAGCGGCCACAATGAGCAGTTCTTC
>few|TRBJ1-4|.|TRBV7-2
CASSPGRRNEKLFF
TGTGCCAGCAGCCCCGGACGTCGTAATGAAAAACTGTTTTTT
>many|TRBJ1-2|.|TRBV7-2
CASSLAGVPHGYTF
TGTGCCAGCAGCTTAGCGGGTGTCCCCCATGGCTACACCTTC
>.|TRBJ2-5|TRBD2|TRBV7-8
CASSRGGVSAQYF
TGTGCCAGCAGTCGGGGGGGTGTATCTGCCCAGTACTTC
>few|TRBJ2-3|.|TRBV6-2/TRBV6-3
CASSYSRTASTDTQYF
TGTGCCAGCAGTTACTCCAGAACCGCGAGCACAGATACGCAGTATTTT
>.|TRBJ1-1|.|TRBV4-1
CASSQGGGMNTEAFF
TGCGCCAGCAGCCAGGGGGGGGGCATGAACACTGAAGCTTTCTTT
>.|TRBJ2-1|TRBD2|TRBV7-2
CASSLRGTSPNEQFF
TGTGCCAGCAGCTTACGCGGGACTAGCCCGAATGAGCAGTTCTTC
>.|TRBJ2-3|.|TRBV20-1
CSATGPSPGTDTQYF
TGCAGTGCTACGGGCCCTTCCCCGGGCACAGATACGCAGTATTTT
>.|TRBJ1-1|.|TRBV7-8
CASSPPLMTSYTEAFF
TGTGCCAGCAGCCCGCCCCTCATGACAAGCTACACTGAAGCTTTCTTT
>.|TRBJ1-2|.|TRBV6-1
CASSPPAESYGYTF
TGTGCCAGCAGTCCACCGGCGGAGAGCTATGGCTACACCTTC
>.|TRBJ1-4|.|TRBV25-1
CASSDTLQLNEKLFF
TGTGCCAGCAGTGATACCCTACAGCTTAATGAAAAACTGTTTTTT
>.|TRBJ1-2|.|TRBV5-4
CASSFGGEVDYGYTF
TGTGCCAGCAGCTTTGGAGGGGAGGTGGACTATGGCTACACCTTC
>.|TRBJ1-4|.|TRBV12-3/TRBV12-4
CASRDSGPEKLFF
TGTGCCAGCAGGGATTCAGGCCCGGAAAAACTGTTTTTT
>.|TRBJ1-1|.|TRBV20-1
CSASSPGRGQAEAFF
TGCAGTGCTAGTAGTCCCGGGAGAGGACAAGCTGAAGCTTTCTTT
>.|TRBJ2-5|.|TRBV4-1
CASSQLAETQYF
TGTGCCAGCAGCCAACTAGCAGAGACCCAGTACTTC